This entry lists 8 T cell receptor beta chains sequenced from one sample in a study of cytomegalovirus exposure and HLA in healthy donors (dated by TCRdb to 2015 to 2018). Libraries were made using the immunoSEQ multiplex PCR assay. For the multiplex PCR, a mixture combining 60 forward primers for TCR Vbeta segments and 13 reverse primers for TCR Jbeta segments was used. TCRdb limited this immuneACCESS table to in-frame rearrangements with V and J called. A share of clones is missing; checked studies link under half to unresolved V genes, and the rest is unexplained. This sample holds roughly 150,000 clones; approximately 83% were observed only once. The ten largest clones take up over 2.5% of the sample. The sequenced sample was PBMCs. These receptors were collected from a male donor in good health and CMV-seronegative.

This clone was seen a handful of times. CDR3 residues: CASSTGTRSQETQYF. CDR3 DNA: TGTGCCAGTAGTACAGGGACTAGATCTCAAGAGACCCAGTACTTC. The V call is TRBV19, the J call TRBJ2-5, with 8 bases aligning to TRBD2. CDR3 length: 15 residues. The ends lost 4 bases at V and 2 bases at J; junction bases unmatched: 6. Germline V gene lookup returns CDR1 LNHDA and CDR2 SQIVND (reference sequence).

The chain links TRBV2 to TRBJ1-2, with D hard to call. V was clipped by 1 base and J by 4 bases, with 16 bases between them. In germline, CDR1 is SNHLY, CDR2 FYNNEI. There are 16 residues in the CDR3. CDR3 amino acids: CASSEDPGNLPYGYTF. CDR3 DNA sequence: TGTGCCAGCAGTGAAGACCCGGGAAACCTTCCCTATGGCTACACCTTC.

This clone was recorded once. Written as DNA, the CDR3 is TGTGCCAGCAGCTTAGAACGGGAGGCCCCCTACAATGAGCAGTTCTTC. Translated, it gives CASSLEREAPYNEQFF. The chain employs TRBV7-9 and TRBJ2-1, with 7 nucleotides matching TRBD2. V dropped 1 base and J dropped 2; count of bases not matched to a gene: 5. This CDR3 comprises 16 residues. CDR1 and CDR2 from the germline V gene are SEHNR and FQNEAQ (reference sequence).

V usage is TRBV7-2 and J usage is TRBJ2-7, with 8 bases aligning to TRBD1. The CDR3 length is 15 residues. Germline V gene lookup returns CDR1 SGHTA and CDR2 FQGNSA. V dropped 5 bases and J dropped 0; count of bases not matched to a gene: 6. CDR3 bases: TGTGCCAGCAGCCCCCAGGGGGCGAGCTCCTACGAGCAGTACTTC. This translates into CASSPQGASSYEQYF.

This chain connects TRBV7-3 to TRBJ1-1; tentative D call: TRBD1 (5 bases). This CDR3 is built from 13 residues. Trimming took 5 bases from V and 2 from J, leaving 9 bases between them. CDR1 is SGHTA, CDR2 FQGTGA, per germline. CDR3 amino acids: CASSPGTNTEAFF. For the CDR3, the DNA is TGTGCCAGCAGCCCAGGGACTAACACTGAAGCTTTCTTT.

The chain uses TRBV4-1 and TRBJ2-2; possible D gene TRBD2, 6 bases. Trimming left V 11 bases short and J 1 base short, with 14 bases between. CDR3 length: 14 residues. CDR1 and CDR2 from the germline V gene are MGHRA and YSYEKL. CDR3 residues: CASNWGENTGELFF. The CDR3 nucleotides are TGCGCCTCCAACTGGGGGGAGAACACCGGGGAGCTGTTTTTT.

This chain connects TRBV7-9 to TRBJ1-4; the D is unclear. CDR1 and CDR2 from the germline V gene are SEHNR and FQNEAQ (reference sequence). This CDR3 region has 14 residues. Trimming removed 5 bases from V and 3 bases from J, with 10 bases in between. The CDR3: CASSPRDPNEKLFF. CDR3 DNA: TGTGCCAGCAGCCCCCGGGATCCTAATGAAAAACTGTTTTTT.

This clone was counted a single time. The V and J genes are TRBV13 and TRBJ1-1; D unclear. V dropped 0 bases and J dropped 5 bases, with 10 bases sitting between them. This CDR3 contains 14 residues. Germline CDR1 reads PRHDT; CDR2 reads FYEKMQ (reference sequence). The CDR3 region is CASSLGGGRTEAFF. DNA for the CDR3: TGTGCCAGCAGCTTAGGGGGTGGGAGGACTGAAGCTTTCTTT.